This TCR beta chain was identified in a study of cytomegalovirus exposure and HLA in healthy donors. CDR1 SEHNR and CDR2 FQNEAQ come from the germline V gene (reference sequence). Trimming cost V 1 base and J 2 bases, with 8 bases left between them. The CDR3 totals 14 residues. At sampling all donors were nominally healthy, likely with unrecorded immune exposures. This clone has only a few counts. A multiplex PCR was run with 60 Vbeta primers and 13 Jbeta primers. Data came from immunoSEQ multiplex PCR; TCRdb stores just in-frame clones and leaves some out. Altogether about 97,000 clones are present, 75% being singletons, with the ten largest covering under 11%.

V gene TRBV7-9 combines with J gene TRBJ1-1; D ambiguous. The clonotype was recovered from a man over 45 in good health and CMV-seronegative. Sequences were obtained from PBMCs. CDR3 residues: CASSLGNKNTEAFF. DNA for the CDR3: TGTGCCAGCAGCTTAGGAAACAAAAACACTGAAGCTTTCTTT.